The sequence of this T cell receptor (beta chain) was determined in a study of regulatory T cells in long-lasting Graves disease. Study in general: More than 5 years of antithyroid drugs with positive TSH receptor antibodies defined persistent Graves' disease. Study-wide results and limits: A greater number of public clonotypes (approximately 2,700) was shared by persistent patients than by new patients (just over 950). Rather than thyroid tissue, only peripheral blood underwent study. There was favoring of TRBV28, TRBJ1-2 and TRBJ2-5 in persistent disease.

Described time point: persistent/refractory GD, antithyroid drugs over 5 years with positive TRAb. Extracted RNA from PBMCs served as the source of the TCR library. Arm-PCR of CDR3 regions and iRepertoire HTBI primers were used to build TCR beta libraries. TCRdb recomputed calls from the multiplex PCR reads with MiXCR, one row per CDR3 protein. Of roughly 500,000 distinct CDR3 sequences listed, 22% are singletons. Germline assignment: CDR1 SGHTA and CDR2 FQGTGA. The CDR3 is made up of 14 amino acids. V was pared by 5 bases and J by 6 bases, with 4 bases of the junction left unmatched. This clonotype appeared many times. Its cognate antigen is unknown.

The sequences come from peripheral blood mononuclear cells (PBMCs), collected when the disease was refractory, from a patient treated with antithyroid drugs. This chain links TRBV7-3 with TRBJ2-2; 9 bases match TRBD1. The clonotype originates from a female donor with Graves disease. CDR3 region: CASSGTGGAGELFF. CDR3 DNA sequence: TGTGCCAGCAGCGGTACAGGGGGCGCCGGGGAGCTGTTTTTT.